The 3 T cell receptor beta chains below were found in one sample sequenced in a study of T cell responses to AZD1222 COVID-19 vaccine (dated by TCRdb to 2020 to 2023). The library relied on the immunoSEQ multiplex PCR assay. In its TCRdb copy, this immuneACCESS table keeps in-frame sequences only and misses some clones. Where compared with another copy, unresolved V genes explain less than half of these, and the others have no known cause. In all, the sample holds 130,000 or so clones, and 85% to 95% of those were seen once. Clones ranked in the top ten supply approximately 7% of the sample. Sample time point, as interpreted from the label and publication: baseline before first vaccination. The specimen was peripheral blood, collected on day 0 of AZD1222 vaccination. These receptors came from an adult in good health.

The genes are TRBV6-5 and TRBJ1-2; 10 bases align to TRBD1. CDR1 is MNHEY, CDR2 SVGAGI, per germline. Trimming cost V 5 bases and J 4 bases; bases outside gene matches: 4. The CDR3 has 14 residues. The CDR3 DNA is TGTGCCAGCAGTCGGACAGGGGGTTCCTATGGCTACACCTTC. This codes for CASSRTGGSYGYTF.

The chain is built from TRBV5-1 and TRBJ1-6; tentatively, D is TRBD1 (5 bases). The CDR3 is made up of 15 amino acids. Germline lookup yields CDR1 SGHRS and CDR2 YFSETQ. Trimming removed 2 bases from V and 6 bases from J, with 12 bases in between. This CDR3 reads CASSLSGTTNSPLHF. CDR3 coding DNA: TGCGCCAGCAGCTTATCGGGGACCACTAATTCACCCCTCCACTTT.

This clone came up a few times. The rearrangement joins TRBV6-2 or TRBV6-3 to TRBJ2-2, with no clear D. The CDR3 is 14 residues long. Trimming took 2 bases from V and 3 from J, leaving 7 bases between them. CDR1 and CDR2 from the germline V gene are MNHEY and SVGEGT. CDR3 residues: CASSYRSDTGELFF. The CDR3 DNA reads as TGTGCCAGCAGTTACCGGTCGGACACCGGGGAGCTGTTTTTT.